The rows below give T cell receptor beta chains drawn from one sample of a study of blood T cells in healthy people across ages. TCRdb recomputed calls from the 5' RACE reads with MiXCR, one row per CDR3 protein. This table holds more than 1 million distinct CDR3 sequences, 45% found once. Input material: blood. The source is a woman aged 55-70 years in good health. CDR3s include the opening cysteine and the closing phenylalanine or tryptophan. A D gene is named only where the DNA matches it firmly. The listing skips clone size in some rows; elsewhere it reads once, few, many or a size class.

clone_size	v_call	j_call	d_call	cdr3_nt	cdr3_aa
few	TRBV20-1	TRBJ2-3	.	TGCAGTGCTAGAGTGGTAGTAGTAGATACGCAGTATTTT	CSARVVVVDTQYF
.	TRBV20-1	TRBJ2-7	.	TGCAGTGCTTCGAGTCTGATCCGCTCCTACGAGCAGTACTTC	CSASSLIRSYEQYF
.	TRBV7-8	TRBJ2-3	.	TGTGCCAGCAGCCTGGCACCGGGCGGGCCCGCAGATACGCAGTATTTT	CASSLAPGGPADTQYF
.	TRBV5-1	TRBJ2-7	TRBD2	TGCGCCAGCAGCGGGGACTACTCCTACGAGCAGTACTTC	CASSGDYSYEQYF
.	TRBV13	TRBJ2-3	TRBD2	TGTGCCAGCAGCTCCTATAGCGGGAGTGAAACAGATACGCAGTATTTT	CASSSYSGSETDTQYF
many	TRBV25-1	TRBJ2-7	TRBD1	TGTGCCAGCGCTAGGACAGGGGACGAGCAGTACTTC	CASARTGDEQYF
few	TRBV29-1	TRBJ2-2	TRBD1	TGCAGCGCCAGACAGGGAACCGGGGAGCTGTTTTTT	CSARQGTGELFF
.	TRBV9	TRBJ2-1	TRBD2	TGTGCCAGCAGCGCGACAAGACTAGCGGGAGCGGGCAATGAGCAGTTCTTC	CASSATRLAGAGNEQFF
.	TRBV9	TRBJ2-3	TRBD1	TGTGCCAGCAGCGTAGCGGGACAGGGTCCCACAGATACGCAGTATTTT	CASSVAGQGPTDTQYF
many	TRBV29-1	TRBJ2-3	TRBD2	TGCAGCGCCCTAGGGGCTAGCGGGAGGCCCGATACGCAGTATTTT	CSALGASGRPDTQYF
.	TRBV20-1	TRBJ2-4	TRBD1	TGCAGTGCTAGTGACCCTGGGACAGGAAAAAACATTCAGTACTTC	CSASDPGTGKNIQYF
.	TRBV12-3/TRBV12-4	TRBJ2-1	.	TGTGCCAGCAGTTTAGGGAGGCAGCGGGAGCAGTTCTTC	CASSLGRQREQFF
.	TRBV27	TRBJ2-3	.	TGTGCCAGCAGTTTAGGGCCAGGGATGGCAGATACGCAGTATTTT	CASSLGPGMADTQYF
.	TRBV7-9	TRBJ2-5	.	TGTGCCAGCAGCCCTGAGGTCACTGGTGCGACCCAGTACTTC	CASSPEVTGATQYF
.	TRBV5-1	TRBJ2-2	.	TGCGCCAGCAGTCACTCCACTAGTAACACCGGGGAGCTGTTTTTT	CASSHSTSNTGELFF
few	TRBV14	TRBJ2-3	TRBD1	TGTGCCAGCAGCTCCCTGGACAGGTTGTATACGCAGTATTTT	CASSSLDRLYTQYF
few	TRBV27	TRBJ2-1	.	TGTGCCAGCAGTTTATCGTTGGGTGGGGTTTACAATGAGCAGTTCTTC	CASSLSLGGVYNEQFF
.	TRBV9	TRBJ2-7	.	TGTGCCAGCAGCCATTCCGGGACACAATCCTACGAGCAGTACTTC	CASSHSGTQSYEQYF
.	TRBV24-1	TRBJ2-3	TRBD1	TGTGCCACCGAACCAAGACAGGGATCAGATACGCAGTATTTT	CATEPRQGSDTQYF
few	TRBV20-1	TRBJ2-7	.	TGCAGTGCTAGAGTCCCGGGGACGGGCCTCGAGCAGTACTTC	CSARVPGTGLEQYF
.	TRBV2	TRBJ1-2	TRBD1	TGTGCCAGCAGTCCAACGCCGGGACAGGGAAACTATGGCTACACCTTC	CASSPTPGQGNYGYTF
.	TRBV11-3	TRBJ2-3	.	TGTGCCAGCAGCTCCAGCGTGTTAGGGACAGATACGCAGTATTTT	CASSSSVLGTDTQYF
.	TRBV2	TRBJ2-7	TRBD2	TGTGCCAGCCTAGCGGACCAGACCTCCTACGAGCAGTACTTC	CASLADQTSYEQYF
.	TRBV10-3	TRBJ1-2	.	TGTGCCATCAGTGATCTGGGAAACTATGGCTACACCTTC	CAISDLGNYGYTF
.	TRBV10-3	TRBJ2-1	TRBD1	TGTGCCATCAAAGGGACAGGGATAAACAATGAGCAGTTCTTC	CAIKGTGINNEQFF
many	TRBV6-2/TRBV6-3	TRBJ2-7	TRBD1	TGTGCCAGCAGAACCCTAGGACAGGTAGCCTACGAGCAGTACTTC	CASRTLGQVAYEQYF
.	TRBV6-5	TRBJ2-7	TRBD2	TGTGCCACTTATAGCGGGAGTAACGAGCAGTACTTC	CATYSGSNEQYF
few	TRBV11-2	TRBJ2-5	.	TGTGCCAGCAGCAAAACACAGTCTAGGGTGGAGACCCAGTACTTC	CASSKTQSRVETQYF
.	TRBV14	TRBJ2-3	.	TGTGCCAGCAGCCAAGATCGGACTTATCGCACAGATACGCAGTATTTT	CASSQDRTYRTDTQYF
few	TRBV4-2	TRBJ2-6	.	TGTGCCAGCAGCCCGTACGGAGGGCGAATTGAAGGGGCCAACGTCCTGACTTTC	CASSPYGGRIEGANVLTF
.	TRBV20-1	TRBJ2-1	TRBD1	TGCAGTGCAGGAGGGACAGGGGGCTTACGTGAGCAGTTCTTC	CSAGGTGGLREQFF
.	TRBV2	TRBJ2-1	TRBD1	TGTGCCAGCAGTGCAGGGGGAAACTTTGAGCAGTTCTTC	CASSAGGNFEQFF
.	TRBV6-2/TRBV6-3	TRBJ2-2	.	TGTGCCAGCAGAAGTGTGGGGTCCGGGGAGCTGTTTTTT	CASRSVGSGELFF
few	TRBV2	TRBJ1-5	.	TGTGCCAGCAGTGATTATCAGGGACCTAATCAGCCCCAGCATTTT	CASSDYQGPNQPQHF
.	TRBV6-2/TRBV6-3	TRBJ1-2	.	TGTGCCAGCAGTTACTCGGAGACAGCCAATGGCTACACCTTC	CASSYSETANGYTF
.	TRBV29-1	TRBJ1-1	.	TGCAGCGTTGATGGGGGGGTTGAAGCTTTCTTT	CSVDGGVEAFF
once	TRBV20-1	TRBJ2-5	TRBD2	TGCAGTGCTATCTACCTAGCGGGAGGTGTGAGAGAGACCCAGTACTTC	CSAIYLAGGVRETQYF
.	TRBV7-2	TRBJ2-1	TRBD1	TGTGCCAGCAGCATAGGCTCTGGACAGGGCTACAATGAGCAGTTCTTC	CASSIGSGQGYNEQFF
.	TRBV5-1	TRBJ2-3	TRBD2	TGCGCCAGCTCGGCTAGCGGAGGAGGAGGCACAGATACGCAGTATTTT	CASSASGGGGTDTQYF
many	TRBV29-1	TRBJ2-3	.	TGCAGCGTTGAACAGGGCGGTACAGATACGCAGTATTTT	CSVEQGGTDTQYF
once	TRBV5-6	TRBJ2-7	.	TGTGCCAGCAGCTCAGGGTTTATAGTTTCCTACGAGCAGTACTTC	CASSSGFIVSYEQYF
.	TRBV2	TRBJ2-1	.	TGTGCCAGCAGTCCGACGGGGACTGAGCAGTTCTTC	CASSPTGTEQFF
.	TRBV11-2	TRBJ2-7	TRBD1	TGTGCCAGCAGCAAAGGACAGGGGGTCGAGGAGCAGTACTTC	CASSKGQGVEEQYF
.	TRBV3-1	TRBJ1-2	TRBD1	TGTGCCAGCAGCCAACGGGACAGGGAAAATGGCTACACCTTC	CASSQRDRENGYTF
.	TRBV27	TRBJ1-5	TRBD1	TGTGCCAGCAGTTCCAGGACAGGGAATCAGCCCCAGCATTTT	CASSSRTGNQPQHF
.	TRBV20-1	TRBJ2-5	.	TGCAGTGCTAGCGGAGGACAACCCCGGGAGACCCAGTACTTC	CSASGGQPRETQYF
few	TRBV24-1	TRBJ2-7	TRBD2	TGTGCCACCAGTGATTTGCCTCTTCAAATCGGGAGGGCCAATTACGAGCAGTACTTC	CATSDLPLQIGRANYEQYF
.	TRBV11-2	TRBJ2-7	.	TGTGCCAGCAGCTTTCCCGACAGGCCCTACAATGAGCAGTACTTC	CASSFPDRPYNEQYF
.	TRBV5-1	TRBJ2-7	.	TGCGCCAGCAGCTTTAGTTCCCAGATCTACGAGCAGTACTTC	CASSFSSQIYEQYF
few	TRBV20-1	TRBJ2-4	TRBD2	TGCAGTGCTAGTAAAGCGGGAGCGGACATTCAGTACTTC	CSASKAGADIQYF
.	TRBV7-9	TRBJ2-1	.	TGTGCCAGCAGCCCGCGTGACAGGAGAGGAGAGCAGTTCTTC	CASSPRDRRGEQFF
.	TRBV15	TRBJ2-3	TRBD1	TGTGCCACCAGCGAAACAAGTCCCCGGACAGGGCTCCCAGATACGCAGTATTTT	CATSETSPRTGLPDTQYF
.	TRBV7-3	TRBJ2-7	.	TGTGCCAGCAGCTCGGACGTCGGTGAGCAGTACTTC	CASSSDVGEQYF
.	TRBV9	TRBJ2-3	.	TGTGCCAGCAGCGTTTCCGGGGGCAGAGATACGCAGTATTTT	CASSVSGGRDTQYF
few	TRBV20-1	TRBJ2-5	TRBD2	TGCAGTGCTAGAAGGAGGGAGGGAGGGCAAGAGACCCAGTACTTC	CSARRREGGQETQYF